This is a list of T cell receptor beta chains from one sample in a study of shared clonotypes between healthy human individuals. Clones were read by immunoSEQ multiplex PCR, and TCRdb kept only the in-frame ones, dropping some. The data show 1.6 million or so clones, 96% seen once. Sequenced sample: naive CD4+ T cells sorted from blood. All receptors come from a man aged 25-40 years in good health. Both conserved end residues are part of each CDR3. A D gene is named only where the DNA matches it firmly. The size entry is marked missing in some rows and otherwise reads once, few, many or a size class.

V gene,J gene,D gene,clone size,CDR3 DNA,CDR3 protein
TRBV6-5,TRBJ1-1,TRBD1,-,TGTGCCAGCAAGGGGGCTTTGAACACTGAAGCTTTCTTT,CASKGALNTEAFF
TRBV11-3,TRBJ2-7,-,-,TGTGCCAGCAGCCAGGGGGGGCGCGAGCAGTACTTC,CASSQGGREQYF
TRBV2,TRBJ2-5,-,-,TGTGCCAGCAGTGGCGTGGGTGCAGAGACCCAGTACTTC,CASSGVGAETQYF
TRBV2,TRBJ1-5,-,-,TGTGCCAGCAGTGAAGTGGTCGGCGATCAGCCCCAGCATTTT,CASSEVVGDQPQHF
TRBV5-1,TRBJ2-2,-,-,TGCGCCAGCAGCCTAGCGAACACCGGGGAGCTGTTTTTT,CASSLANTGELFF
TRBV28,TRBJ2-1,-,-,TGTGCCACGGCGGAAGGAGGGAGCTCCTACAATGAGCAGTTCTTC,CATAEGGSSYNEQFF
TRBV5-4,TRBJ1-2,-,-,TGTGCCAGCACCATGGCACGGCAAGCTAACTATGGCTACACCTTC,CASTMARQANYGYTF
TRBV9,TRBJ2-2,-,-,TGTGCCAGCAGCGTAGAAGGGGGGCGTCTATCCGGGGAGCTGTTTTTT,CASSVEGGRLSGELFF
TRBV5-6,TRBJ2-2,TRBD1,-,TGTGCCAGCAGCTTGTGGTTAGGGGGCCGTACCGGGGAGCTGTTTTTT,CASSLWLGGRTGELFF
TRBV19,TRBJ1-1,TRBD1,-,TGTGCCAGTAGTTCTGGGGACAGGGGCAGCACTGAAGCTTTCTTT,CASSSGDRGSTEAFF
TRBV6-1,TRBJ2-5,-,-,TGTGCCAGCAGTGAAAGAGTGGAGACCCAGTACTTC,CASSERVETQYF
TRBV6-5,TRBJ2-4,TRBD1,-,TGTGCCAGCACAGGGGGCGGCATTCAGTACTTC,CASTGGGIQYF
TRBV6-1,TRBJ2-7,-,-,TGTGCCAGCAGGGCCATCTCCTACGAGCAGTACTTC,CASRAISYEQYF
TRBV19,TRBJ2-7,-,-,TGTGCCAGTAGTATCCGGGGGCTAATCGACGAGCAGTACTTC,CASSIRGLIDEQYF
TRBV7-2,TRBJ1-5,-,-,TGTGCCAGCAGCTCAAACAAGGGGGGTGAGCCCCAGCATTTT,CASSSNKGGEPQHF
TRBV9,TRBJ2-7,-,-,TGTGCCAGCAGCGTAGGAGGCAGGAGCTCCTACGAGCAGTACTTC,CASSVGGRSSYEQYF
TRBV2,TRBJ2-2,TRBD2,-,TGTGCCGGACGGACTAGCGGAATTAACACCGGGGAGCTGTTTTTT,CAGRTSGINTGELFF
TRBV7-8,TRBJ2-7,-,once,TGTGCCAGCAGACTCTTCTCCTACGAGCAGTACTTC,CASRLFSYEQYF
TRBV11-2,TRBJ2-7,-,few,TGTGCCAGCAGCTTAGAGGACGAGCAGTACTTC,CASSLEDEQYF
TRBV2,TRBJ2-5,TRBD1,-,TGTGCCAGCAGTGAGGGACAGTACCAAGAGACCCAGTACTTC,CASSEGQYQETQYF
TRBV27,TRBJ2-1,-,-,TGTGCCAGCAGTTACTCCGGGACTTACAATGAGCAGTTCTTC,CASSYSGTYNEQFF
TRBV28,TRBJ1-1,-,-,TGTGCCAGCAGTTTAGGGACTCACACTGAAGCTTTCTTT,CASSLGTHTEAFF
TRBV5-1,TRBJ1-3,-,-,TGCGCCAGCAGCTTGCGACAGGTCTTGAGCTCTGGAAACACCATATATTTT,CASSLRQVLSSGNTIYF
TRBV6-6,TRBJ1-4,-,-,TGTGCCAGCAGTTACGGGGGTAGTGAAAAACTGTTTTTT,CASSYGGSEKLFF
TRBV6-4,TRBJ2-7,-,-,TGTGCCAGCAGTGCGACAGCGTGCGAGCAGTACTTC,CASSATACEQYF
TRBV4-3,TRBJ1-5,-,once,TGCGCCAGCAGCCAAGATCTGGGGTTGCAGCCCCAGCATTTT,CASSQDLGLQPQHF
TRBV6-5,TRBJ2-7,TRBD2,-,TGTGCCAGCAGTTACTTGGGAGGGCCGGGCGAGCAGTACTTC,CASSYLGGPGEQYF
TRBV18,TRBJ2-7,TRBD2,-,TGTGCCAGCTCACCAAACCTAGCGGAGAACGAGCAGTACTTC,CASSPNLAENEQYF
TRBV20-1,TRBJ1-5,-,-,TGCAGTGCTAGTGACGGTCAGCCCCAGCATTTT,CSASDGQPQHF